The 23 T cell receptor beta chains reported below all come from one sample, sequenced in a study of blood T cell repertoires in COVID-19. Only in-frame clones appear in the TCRdb table, and some are missing; sequencing was by immunoSEQ multiplex PCR. The sample includes 260,000 or so clones, approximately 86% of them seen just once. Sequencing input: PBMCs or T cells enriched from blood (not recorded which). The receptors originated from a woman in her 30s with acute COVID-19.

The genes are TRBV5-6 and TRBJ2-3, with TRBD2 matching 7 bases. Germline loops: CDR1 SGHDT, CDR2 YYEEEE. V shed 0 bases, J shed 4 bases, and the junction held 2 bases outside the gene matches. The CDR3 totals 14 residues. DNA for the CDR3: TGTGCCAGCAGCTTGGATAGCGGGCCAGATACGCAGTATTTT. It codes for CASSLDSGPDTQYF. Full variable domain (missing parts from reference TRBV5-6 and TRBJ2-3): DAGVTQSPTHLIKTRGQQVTLRCSPKSGHDTVSWYQQALGQGPQFIFQYYEEEERQRGNFPDRFSGHQFPNYSSELNVNALLLGDSALYLCASSLDSGPDTQYFGPGTRLTVL.

The chain employs TRBV6-5 and TRBJ1-2, with D perhaps TRBD1 (5 bases). This CDR3 comprises 16 residues. Germline V lookup: CDR1 MNHEY, CDR2 SVGAGI. V was trimmed by 2 bases and J by 3 bases, leaving 16 bases between them. CDR3 nucleotides: TGTGCCAGCAGTTACCTTTCCGGGGGGAGGGACTATGGCTACACCTTC. Its translation: CASSYLSGGRDYGYTF.

This clone came up a few times. The gene calls are TRBV10-2 and TRBJ1-4; no definite D call. The germline CDR1 and CDR2 sequences are WSHSY and SAAADI. The CDR3 extends over 15 amino acids. V was clipped by 0 bases and J by 4 bases, with 9 bases between them. The CDR3 loop is CASSESPGINEKLFF. The CDR3 bases are TGCGCCAGCAGTGAGTCTCCCGGGATTAATGAAAAACTGTTTTTT.

The chain is built from TRBV5-1 and TRBJ2-7; the D is unclear. The ends were cut back, 3 bases at V and 2 bases at J, with 9 bases in the middle. Germline lookup yields CDR1 SGHRS and CDR2 YFSETQ. This CDR3 has 13 residues. CDR3 loop: CASSSVTPYEQYF. CDR3 sequence (DNA): TGCGCCAGCAGCTCTGTTACACCCTACGAGCAGTACTTC.

This clone was detected only a few times. The V and J genes are TRBV2 and TRBJ1-2; TRBD1 aligns across 7 bases. In germline, CDR1 is SNHLY, CDR2 FYNNEI. The V segment lost 7 bases and the J segment 8 bases; nucleotides outside the gene matches: 10. This CDR3 is 13 amino acids long. CDR3 DNA sequence: TGTGCCAGCACTTTTGACAGGGAACAAGGCTACACCTTC. Encoded protein: CASTFDREQGYTF.

The chain has TRBV5-5 and TRBJ2-2; tentative D call: TRBD1 (6 bases). The germline V and J ends were trimmed by 4 bases and 1 base, with 11 bases remaining between them. Per the germline V gene, CDR1 is SGHKS and CDR2 is YYEKEE (reference sequence). The CDR3 is 15 amino acids. CDR3 DNA sequence: TGTGCCAGCAGCCCAAGGGGACAGAACACCGGGGAGCTGTTTTTT. This sequence encodes CASSPRGQNTGELFF.

The rearrangement links TRBV5-1 to TRBJ1-1; D is uncertain. V lost 5 bases and J lost 1, with 9 bases in between. The CDR3 length is 13 residues. CDR1 is SGHRS and CDR2 is YFSETQ in the germline V gene. CDR3 nucleotide sequence: TGCGCCAGCAGAGGGAGGGAGAACACTGAAGCTTTCTTT. It encodes CASRGRENTEAFF.

V and J are TRBV7-2 and TRBJ2-3, with D maybe TRBD2 (6 bases). The CDR3 is 15 amino acids. The germline V gene encodes CDR1 SGHTA and CDR2 FQGNSA. The V end lost 3 bases, the J end lost 12 bases, and 22 bases lay between the germline ends. The DNA for the CDR3 is TGTGCCAGCAGCTTCGGTAGGCTAGCGACCGGAGTCCAGTATTTT. Protein: CASSFGRLATGVQYF.

Only a few counts were recorded for this clone. The chain employs TRBV18 and TRBJ1-6; 9 bases align to TRBD1. The CDR3 has 15 residues. In germline, CDR1 is KGHSH, CDR2 LQKENI. V was clipped by 6 bases and J by 5 bases; unmatched bases: 5. The CDR3 sequence is CASSLGQGNNSPLHF. The CDR3 DNA follows: TGTGCCAGCTCGCTCGGACAGGGGAATAATTCACCCCTCCACTTT.

This chain uses TRBV19 with TRBJ1-5; 8 nucleotides line up with TRBD1. This CDR3 comprises 16 residues. The germline CDR1 and CDR2 sequences are LNHDA and SQIVND (reference sequence). J was trimmed by 1 base and V by 4 bases; bases with no gene match: 6. The CDR3 nucleotides read TGTGCCAGTAGTACCTTACAGGGGGAGAGCAATCAGCCCCAGCATTTT. This codes for CASSTLQGESNQPQHF.

The chain employs TRBV7-9 and TRBJ1-2; 9 bases map to TRBD1. V trimming: 2 bases; J trimming: 6 bases; junction bases outside the gene matches: 4. Germline CDR1 is SEHNR and CDR2 is FQNEAQ (reference sequence). CDR3 length: 14 amino acids. CDR3 residues: CASSLRGQGDGYTF. CDR3 coding DNA: TGTGCCAGCAGCTTAAGGGGACAGGGCGATGGCTACACCTTC. Complete variable domain (other parts from reference TRBV7-9 and TRBJ1-2): DTGVSQNPRHKITKRGQNVTFRCDPISEHNRLYWYRQTLGQGPEFLTYFQNEAQLEKSRLLSDRFSAERPKGSFSTLEIQRTEQGDSAMYLCASSLRGQGDGYTFGSGTRLTVV.

This chain joins TRBV9 and TRBJ2-7; TRBD2 matches at 7 bases. The CDR3 runs 15 residues. After removal of 0 bases from V and 5 bases from J, the junction contained 8 bases not matched to a gene. Looked up from germline, CDR1 is SGDLS and CDR2 is YYNGEE. The CDR3 DNA reads as TGTGCCAGCAGCGTAGAGGGGAGGGTTCAGAACGAGCAGTACTTC. Amino acid sequence: CASSVEGRVQNEQYF.

The chain combines TRBV28 with TRBJ1-3, with D possibly TRBD1 on 5 matching bases. The CDR3 consists of 16 residues. Germline CDR1 is MDHEN and CDR2 is SYDVKM. V was clipped by 5 bases and J by 1 base, with 15 bases between them. CDR3 sequence: CASSPPVGGSGNTIYF. CDR3 nucleotide sequence: TGTGCCAGCAGTCCCCCGGTCGGGGGATCTGGAAACACCATATATTTT.

The table lists this clone with a count of one. The chain couples TRBV3-1 (or the pseudogene TRBV3-2) to TRBJ1-5, with unresolved D. Trimming cost V 0 bases and J 11 bases, with 8 bases left between them. CDR3 size: 12 residues. Germline V gene sequence: CDR1 LGHDT, CDR2 YNNKEL (reference sequence). CDR3 amino acids: CASSQDREAQHF. The CDR3 DNA reads as TGTGCCAGCAGCCAAGATAGGGAGGCCCAGCATTTT.

Of note for this clone: Its ends do not fully match the called genes, so a read error is possible. Other DNA sequences in this sample translate to the same CDR3. This chain uses TRBV28 with TRBJ2-7; maybe TRBD1 (6 bases). Germline values: CDR1 MDHEN, CDR2 SYDVKM. The CDR3 has 16 residues. The CDR3 nucleotides read TGTGCCAGTAGTTCGACCTCGACAGGTAGCTCCTACGAGCAGTACTTC. Amino acid sequence: CASSSTSTGSSYEQYF. Full variable domain (outside the CDR3, taken from reference TRBV28 and TRBJ2-7): DVKVTQSSRYLVKRTGEKVFLECVQDMDHENMFWYRQDPGLGLRLIYFSYDVKMKEKGDIPEGYSVSREKKERFSLILESASTNQTSMYLCASSSTSTGSSYEQYFGPGTRLTVT.

The V call is TRBV27, the J call TRBJ2-7, with no clear D. Germline V gene lookup returns CDR1 MNHEY and CDR2 SMNVEV (reference sequence). The CDR3 sequence is 15 residues long. Trimming removed 0 bases from V and 2 bases from J, with 11 bases in between. CDR3 loop: CASSLSNTAAYEQYF. The CDR3 bases are TGTGCCAGCAGTTTATCTAACACGGCGGCCTACGAGCAGTACTTC.

The chain links TRBV2 to TRBJ1-3; 7 bases fit TRBD1. The junction had 6 bases not matched to a gene; V was cut back by 7 bases and J by 0 bases. The CDR3 consists of 15 residues. Per the germline V gene, CDR1 is SNHLY and CDR2 is FYNNEI. CDR3 sequence reads: CASTLRQGSGNTIYF. For the CDR3, the DNA is TGTGCCAGCACCCTCCGACAGGGCTCTGGAAACACCATATATTTT.

The gene calls are TRBV19 and TRBJ2-5; no clear D. The germline V gene has CDR1 LNHDA and CDR2 SQIVND (reference sequence). V lost 4 bases and J 7 bases, leaving 13 bases between the germline ends. This CDR3 contains 13 residues. The CDR3 reads CASSNAEVGTQYF. CDR3 sequence (DNA): TGTGCCAGTAGTAATGCAGAGGTAGGGACCCAGTACTTC.

V usage is TRBV6-5 and J usage is TRBJ2-5, with a tentative D call TRBD1 (5 bases). V shed 10 bases and J shed 0 bases, with 15 bases lying between them. The CDR3 contains 14 residues. The germline CDR1 and CDR2 sequences are MNHEY and SVGAGI. This chain's CDR3 is CATHLGQDQETQYF. For the CDR3, the DNA is TGTGCCACCCACCTTGGACAAGACCAAGAGACCCAGTACTTC.

This clone occurred once. The gene calls are TRBV27 and TRBJ2-3; no clear D. Germline V gene sequence: CDR1 MNHEY, CDR2 SMNVEV (reference sequence). The V end lost 5 bases, the J end lost 5 bases, and 5 bases lay between the germline ends. The CDR3 runs to 11 residues. CDR3 nucleotides: TGTGCCAGCAGTCACGGAGATACGCAGTATTTT. It specifies CASSHGDTQYF.

The chain links TRBV19 to TRBJ1-4; possible D gene TRBD1, 5 bases. V was pared by 10 bases and J by 0 bases, with 12 bases between. CDR3 length: 14 residues. Germline CDR1 reads LNHDA; CDR2 reads SQIVND (reference sequence). The CDR3: CATTRTTTNEKLFF. As DNA, the CDR3 is TGTGCCACCACTCGGACAACAACTAATGAAAAACTGTTTTTT.

The rearrangement joins TRBV6-2 or TRBV6-3 to TRBJ2-5, with TRBD1 identical over 8 bases. CDR1 is MNHEY and CDR2 is SVGEGT in the germline V gene. This CDR3 spans 17 amino acids. V trimming: 4 bases; J trimming: 5 bases; junction bases outside the gene matches: 15. Here the CDR3 reads CASSFETTGVSLETQYF. The CDR3 DNA follows: TGTGCCAGCAGTTTTGAGACGACAGGGGTATCGTTGGAGACCCAGTACTTC.

The chain couples TRBV18 to TRBJ1-2; 10 bases match TRBD1. After removal of 5 bases from V and 4 bases from J, the junction contained 10 bases not matched to a gene. This CDR3 is 16 amino acids long. Germline CDR1 and CDR2: KGHSH and LQKENI. CDR3 protein: CASSENRDRGIYGYTF. The CDR3 nucleotides are TGTGCCAGCTCAGAAAACCGGGACAGGGGAATCTATGGCTACACCTTC.